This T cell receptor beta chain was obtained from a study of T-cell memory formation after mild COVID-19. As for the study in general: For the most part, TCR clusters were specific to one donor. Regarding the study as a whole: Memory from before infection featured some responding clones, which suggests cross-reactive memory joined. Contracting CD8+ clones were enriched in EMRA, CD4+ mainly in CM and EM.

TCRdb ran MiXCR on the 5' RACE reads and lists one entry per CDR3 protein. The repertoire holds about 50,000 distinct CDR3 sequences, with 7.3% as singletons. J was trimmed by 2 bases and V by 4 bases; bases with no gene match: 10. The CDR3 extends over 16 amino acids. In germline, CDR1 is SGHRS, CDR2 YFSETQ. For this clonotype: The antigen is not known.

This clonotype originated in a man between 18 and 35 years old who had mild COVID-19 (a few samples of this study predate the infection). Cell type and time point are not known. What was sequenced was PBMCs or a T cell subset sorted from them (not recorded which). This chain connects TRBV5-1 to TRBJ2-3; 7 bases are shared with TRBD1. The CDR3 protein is CASSPYRDRTTDTQYF. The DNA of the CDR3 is TGCGCCAGCAGCCCGTATCGGGACAGAACCACAGATACGCAGTATTTT.